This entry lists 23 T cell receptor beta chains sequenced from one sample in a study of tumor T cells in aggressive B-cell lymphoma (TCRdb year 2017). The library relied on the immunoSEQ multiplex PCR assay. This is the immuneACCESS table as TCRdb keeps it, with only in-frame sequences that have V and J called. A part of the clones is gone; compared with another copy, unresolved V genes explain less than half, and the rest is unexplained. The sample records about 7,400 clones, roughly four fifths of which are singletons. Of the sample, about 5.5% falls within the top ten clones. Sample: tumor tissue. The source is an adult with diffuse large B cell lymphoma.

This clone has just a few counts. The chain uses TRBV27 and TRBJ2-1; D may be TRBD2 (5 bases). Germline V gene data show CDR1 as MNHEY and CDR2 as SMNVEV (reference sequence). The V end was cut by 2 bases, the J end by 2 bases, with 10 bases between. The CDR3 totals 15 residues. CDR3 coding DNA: TGTGCCAGCAGTTTAACTGGGAGCGCCTACAATGAGCAGTTCTTC. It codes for CASSLTGSAYNEQFF.

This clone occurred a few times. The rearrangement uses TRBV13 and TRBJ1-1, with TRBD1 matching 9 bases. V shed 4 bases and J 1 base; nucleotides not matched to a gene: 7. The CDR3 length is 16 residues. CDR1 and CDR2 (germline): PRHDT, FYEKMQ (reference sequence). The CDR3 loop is CASSSGTGRGNTEAFF. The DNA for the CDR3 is TGTGCCAGCAGCTCGGGGACAGGGAGGGGGAACACTGAAGCTTTCTTT. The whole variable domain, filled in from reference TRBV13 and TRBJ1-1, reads AAGVIQSPRHLIKEKRETATLKCYPIPRHDTVYWYQQGPGQDPQFLISFYEKMQSDKGSIPDRFSAQQFSDYHSELNMSSLELGDSALYFCASSSGTGRGNTEAFFGQGTRLTVV.

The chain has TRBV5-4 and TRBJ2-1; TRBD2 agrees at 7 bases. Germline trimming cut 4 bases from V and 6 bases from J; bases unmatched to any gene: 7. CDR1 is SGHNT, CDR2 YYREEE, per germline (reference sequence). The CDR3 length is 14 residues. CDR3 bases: TGTGCCAGCAGCGGCGGGAGAACAGGCAATGAGCAGTTCTTC. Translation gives CASSGGRTGNEQFF.

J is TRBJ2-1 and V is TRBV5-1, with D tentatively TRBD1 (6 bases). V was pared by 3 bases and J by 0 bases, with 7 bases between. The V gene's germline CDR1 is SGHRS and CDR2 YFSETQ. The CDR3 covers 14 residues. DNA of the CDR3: TGCGCCAGCAGCTCCAGGGGCTCCTACAATGAGCAGTTCTTC. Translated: CASSSRGSYNEQFF.

The CDR3 DNA reads TGTGCCAGCAGTTTATTCGAGCGGGGGTACAATGAGCAGTTCTTC. Amino acid sequence: CASSLFERGYNEQFF. V is TRBV28 and J is TRBJ2-1; 8 bases line up with TRBD2. Per germline, CDR1 MDHEN and CDR2 SYDVKM. V shed 1 base and J 4 bases; nucleotides not matched to a gene: 3. This CDR3 has 15 residues. Full variable domain (remainder filled in from reference TRBV28 and TRBJ2-1): DVKVTQSSRYLVKRTGEKVFLECVQDMDHENMFWYRQDPGLGLRLIYFSYDVKMKEKGDIPEGYSVSREKKERFSLILESASTNQTSMYLCASSLFERGYNEQFFGPGTRLTVL.

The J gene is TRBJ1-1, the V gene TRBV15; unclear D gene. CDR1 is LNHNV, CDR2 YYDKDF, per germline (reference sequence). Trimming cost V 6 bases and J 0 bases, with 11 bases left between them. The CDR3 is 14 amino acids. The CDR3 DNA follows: TGTGCCACCAGTGGAATGGGCCTGAACACTGAAGCTTTCTTT. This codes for CATSGMGLNTEAFF.

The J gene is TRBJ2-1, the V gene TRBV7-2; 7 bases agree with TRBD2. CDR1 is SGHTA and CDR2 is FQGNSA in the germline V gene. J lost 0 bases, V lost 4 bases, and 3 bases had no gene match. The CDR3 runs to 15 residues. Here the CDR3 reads CASSWREGSYNEQFF. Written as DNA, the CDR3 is TGTGCCAGCAGCTGGAGGGAGGGCTCCTACAATGAGCAGTTCTTC. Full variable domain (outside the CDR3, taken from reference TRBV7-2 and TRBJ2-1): GAGVSQSPSNKVTEKGKDVELRCDPISGHTALYWYRQSLGQGLEFLIYFQGNSAPDKSGLPSDRFSAERTGGSVSTLTIQRTQQEDSAVYLCASSWREGSYNEQFFGPGTRLTVL.

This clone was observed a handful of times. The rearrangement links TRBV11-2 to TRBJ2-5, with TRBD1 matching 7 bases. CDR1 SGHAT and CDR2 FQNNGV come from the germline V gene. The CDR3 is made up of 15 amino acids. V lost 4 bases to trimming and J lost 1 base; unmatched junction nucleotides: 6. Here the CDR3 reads CASSSVGTVQETQYF. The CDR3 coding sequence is TGTGCCAGCAGCTCTGTAGGGACAGTCCAAGAGACCCAGTACTTC.

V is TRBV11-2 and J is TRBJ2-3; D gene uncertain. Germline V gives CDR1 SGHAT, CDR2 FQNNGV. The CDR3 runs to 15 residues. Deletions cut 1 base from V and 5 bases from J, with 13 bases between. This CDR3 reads CASSLGGSTIDTQYF. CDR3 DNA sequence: TGTGCCAGCAGCTTAGGCGGATCTACAATAGATACGCAGTATTTT.

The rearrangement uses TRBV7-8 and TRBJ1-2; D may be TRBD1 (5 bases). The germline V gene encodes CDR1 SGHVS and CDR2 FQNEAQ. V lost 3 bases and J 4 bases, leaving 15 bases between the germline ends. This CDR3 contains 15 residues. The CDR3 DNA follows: TGTGCCAGCAGCTTCGCGGGGGTTGGGGCCTATGGCTACACCTTC. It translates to CASSFAGVGAYGYTF.

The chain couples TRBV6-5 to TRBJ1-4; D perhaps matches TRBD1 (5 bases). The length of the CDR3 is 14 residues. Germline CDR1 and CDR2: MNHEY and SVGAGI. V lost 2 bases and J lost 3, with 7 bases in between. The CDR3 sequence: CASSYRGANEKLFF. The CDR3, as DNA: TGTGCCAGCAGTTACAGGGGTGCTAATGAAAAACTGTTTTTT.

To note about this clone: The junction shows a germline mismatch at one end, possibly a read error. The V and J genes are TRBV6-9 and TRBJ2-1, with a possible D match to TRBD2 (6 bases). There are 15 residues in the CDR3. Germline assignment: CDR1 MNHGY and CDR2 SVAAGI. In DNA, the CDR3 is TGTGCCAACAGTCAGGGACTGGGCGGAGAAAATGAGCAGTTCTTC. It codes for CANSQGLGGENEQFF.

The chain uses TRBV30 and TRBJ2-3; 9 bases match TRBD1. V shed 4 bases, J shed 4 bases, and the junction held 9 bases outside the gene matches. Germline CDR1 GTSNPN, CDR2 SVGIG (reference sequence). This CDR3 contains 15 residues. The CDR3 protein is CAWTTGTGSADTQYF. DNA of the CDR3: TGTGCCTGGACGACCGGGACAGGGAGCGCAGATACGCAGTATTTT.

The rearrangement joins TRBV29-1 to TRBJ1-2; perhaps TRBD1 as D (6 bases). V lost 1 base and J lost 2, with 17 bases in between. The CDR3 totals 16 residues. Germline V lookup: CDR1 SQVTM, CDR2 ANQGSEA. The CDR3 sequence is CSVEGSQGTPNYGYTF. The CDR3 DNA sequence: TGCAGCGTTGAAGGGTCTCAAGGGACACCGAACTATGGCTACACCTTC. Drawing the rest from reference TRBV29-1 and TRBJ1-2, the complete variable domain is SAVISQKPSRDICQRGTSLTIQCQVDSQVTMMFWYRQQPGQSLTLIATANQGSEATYESGFVIDKFPISRPNLTFSTLTVSNMSPEDSSIYLCSVEGSQGTPNYGYTFGSGTRLTVV.

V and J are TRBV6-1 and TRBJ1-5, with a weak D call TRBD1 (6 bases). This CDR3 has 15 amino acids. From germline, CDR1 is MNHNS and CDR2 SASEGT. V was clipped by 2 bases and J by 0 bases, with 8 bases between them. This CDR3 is CASSELQGSNQPQHF. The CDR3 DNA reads TGTGCCAGCAGTGAATTACAGGGTAGCAATCAGCCCCAGCATTTT.

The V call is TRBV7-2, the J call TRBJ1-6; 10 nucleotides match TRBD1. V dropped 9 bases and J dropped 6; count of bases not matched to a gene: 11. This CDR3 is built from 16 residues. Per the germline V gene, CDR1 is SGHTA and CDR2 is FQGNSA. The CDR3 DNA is TGTGCCAGTAGCGCCCGGGACAGGGGTGCTAATTCACCCCTCCACTTT. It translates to CASSARDRGANSPLHF. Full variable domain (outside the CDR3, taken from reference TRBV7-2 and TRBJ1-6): GAGVSQSPSNKVTEKGKDVELRCDPISGHTALYWYRQSLGQGLEFLIYFQGNSAPDKSGLPSDRFSAERTGGSVSTLTIQRTQQEDSAVYLCASSARDRGANSPLHFGNGTRLTVT.

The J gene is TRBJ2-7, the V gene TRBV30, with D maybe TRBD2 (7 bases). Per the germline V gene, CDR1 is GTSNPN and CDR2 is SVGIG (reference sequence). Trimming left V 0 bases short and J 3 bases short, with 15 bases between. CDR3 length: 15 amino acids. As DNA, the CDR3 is TGTGCCTGGAGTGTGGGGGCTAGCGGATACTACGAGCAGTACTTC. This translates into CAWSVGASGYYEQYF.

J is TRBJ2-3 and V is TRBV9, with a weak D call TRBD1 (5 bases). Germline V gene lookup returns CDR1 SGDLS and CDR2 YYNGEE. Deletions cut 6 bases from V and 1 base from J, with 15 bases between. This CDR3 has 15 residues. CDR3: CASTSALGGTDTQYF. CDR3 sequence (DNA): TGTGCCAGCACCTCCGCCCTAGGGGGCACAGATACGCAGTATTTT. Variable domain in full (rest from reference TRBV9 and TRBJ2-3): DSGVTQTPKHLITATGQRVTLRCSPRSGDLSVYWYQQSLDQGLQFLIQYYNGEERAKGNILERFSAQQFPDLHSELNLSSLELGDSALYFCASTSALGGTDTQYFGPGTRLTVL.

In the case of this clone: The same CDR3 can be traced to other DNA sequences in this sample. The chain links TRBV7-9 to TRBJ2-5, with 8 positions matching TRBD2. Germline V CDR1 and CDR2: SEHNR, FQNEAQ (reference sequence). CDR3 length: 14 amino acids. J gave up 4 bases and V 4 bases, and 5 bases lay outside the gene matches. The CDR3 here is CASSSPAGVETQYF. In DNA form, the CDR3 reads TGTGCCAGCAGCTCCCCAGCGGGAGTAGAGACCCAGTACTTC.

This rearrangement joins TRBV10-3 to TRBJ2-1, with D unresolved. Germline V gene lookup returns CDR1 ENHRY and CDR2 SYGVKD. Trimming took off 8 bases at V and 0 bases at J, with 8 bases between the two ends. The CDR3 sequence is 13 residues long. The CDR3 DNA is TGTGCCATCGGAGAGAGCTCCTACAATGAGCAGTTCTTC. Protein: CAIGESSYNEQFF.

The CDR3 bases are TGTGCCAGCTCACCTTCAGCGAAACGGGATGAGCAGTTCTTC. Amino acids: CASSPSAKRDEQFF. The V and J genes are TRBV18 and TRBJ2-1; the D is unclear. Germline V gene data show CDR1 as KGHSH and CDR2 as LQKENI. This CDR3 is 14 amino acids long. The V end lost 3 bases, the J end lost 8 bases, and 14 bases lay between the germline ends. The full variable domain, rest sourced from reference TRBV18 and TRBJ2-1, is NAGVMQNPRHLVRRRGQEARLRCSPMKGHSHVYWYRQLPEEGLKFMVYLQKENIIDESGMPKERFSAEFPKEGPSILRIQQVVRGDSAAYFCASSPSAKRDEQFFGPGTRLTVL.

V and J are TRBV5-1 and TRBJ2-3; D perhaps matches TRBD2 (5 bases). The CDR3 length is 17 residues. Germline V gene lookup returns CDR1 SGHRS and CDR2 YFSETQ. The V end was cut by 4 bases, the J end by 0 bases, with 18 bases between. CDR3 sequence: CASSPPLSGLSTDTQYF. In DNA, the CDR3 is TGCGCCAGCAGCCCGCCCCTAAGCGGACTTAGCACAGATACGCAGTATTTT.

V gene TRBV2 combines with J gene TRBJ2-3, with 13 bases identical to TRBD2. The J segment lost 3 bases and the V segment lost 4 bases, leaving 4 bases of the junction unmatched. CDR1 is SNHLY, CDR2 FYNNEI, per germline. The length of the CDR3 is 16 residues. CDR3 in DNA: TGTGCCAGCAGTGGTCTACTAGCGGGAGGGACAGATACGCAGTATTTT. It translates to CASSGLLAGGTDTQYF.